This T cell receptor beta chain comes out of a study of T cell changes during pregnancy in multiple sclerosis. CDR1 and CDR2 from the germline V gene are SGDLS and YYNGEE. Trimming stripped 7 bases from V and 4 bases from J, with 15 bases between. The CDR3 runs 15 residues. Method: immunoSEQ multiplex PCR; TCRdb's copy keeps in-frame clones and lacks some. In the table there are tens of thousands of clones, about nine tenths of which are singletons. The sequence derives from a female donor with multiple sclerosis, enrolled in a pregnancy study. Sequenced material: peripheral blood, taken in the second trimester of pregnancy. The chain links TRBV9 to TRBJ2-6; D possibly corresponds to TRBD1 (6 bases). CDR3 protein: CASGGSGAGANVLTF. The CDR3 nucleotides are TGTGCCAGCGGTGGGTCAGGGGCGGGGGCCAACGTCCTGACTTTC. Using reference TRBV9 and TRBJ2-6 for the parts outside the CDR3, the full variable domain is DSGVTQTPKHLITATGQRVTLRCSPRSGDLSVYWYQQSLDQGLQFLIQYYNGEERAKGNILERFSAQQFPDLHSELNLSSLELGDSALYFCASGGSGAGANVLTFGAGSRLTVL.